These T cell receptor beta chains were read from a single sample in a study of cytotoxic CD8 clonotypes in ibrutinib-treated CLL. TCRdb's copy holds only in-frame clones and misses some; the assay was immunoSEQ multiplex PCR. The repertoire holds approximately 24,000 clones, with approximately 71% as singletons. Source: PBMCs, taken at disease progression, from a patient treated with ibrutinib. The receptors originated from a human donor with chronic lymphocytic leukemia. The conserved cysteine and the conserved F or W are not part of the CDR3 here.

TRBV27	TRBJ1-1	ASSLLPRGTEAF
TRBV7-3	TRBJ2-7	ASSPRSGTGPYEQY
TRBV19	TRBJ1-1	ASSIDEGMNTEAF
TRBV7-9	TRBJ1-5	ASSQGPGKQPQH
TRBV11-2	TRBJ1-2	ASSPTTGGHYGYT
TRBV5-4	TRBJ2-7	ASSQWTSGYEQY
TRBV5-1	TRBJ1-1	ASSDPGRPEAF
TRBV4-1	TRBJ1-5	ASSQDWEGRNQPQH
TRBV6-5	TRBJ2-7	ASSRDSFSYEQY
TRBV7-3	TRBJ1-1	ASSRHSNTEAF
TRBV7-8	TRBJ1-2	ASSLRGGYGYT
TRBV29-1	TRBJ1-2	SARGGTNYGYT
TRBV7-8	TRBJ2-7	ASSPTPGGLAGEEQY
TRBV7-9	TRBJ2-7	ASSLGQGASEQY
TRBV9	TRBJ2-3	ASSPRTSGAGDTQY
TRBV29-1	TRBJ2-3	SVEQDTQY
TRBV14	TRBJ1-5	ATLRQALKDQPQH
TRBV10-3	TRBJ1-3	AISEVRNTIY
TRBV5-1	TRBJ2-3	ASLRDGQSTDTQY
TRBV10-1	TRBJ1-4	ASSEGPQVANEKLF
TRBV5-4	TRBJ1-2	ASSLAAVNYGYT
TRBV20-1	TRBJ2-7	SASKGYEQY
TRBV4-1	TRBJ1-6	ASSQTQGRPGSPLH
TRBV7-9	TRBJ2-7	ASSPTPYTNEQY
TRBV4-1	TRBJ1-1	ASSQDTYRGLDTEAF
TRBV27	TRBJ1-2	ASSWDRANYGYT
TRBV6-5	TRBJ2-7	ASSAGQGGYEQY
TRBV27	TRBJ1-2	ASSLFRGSGYT
TRBV27	TRBJ2-3	ASSYIGDTQY
TRBV4-1	TRBJ2-1	ASSQGTGAWDNEQF
TRBV5-1	TRBJ2-3	ASSLTSDTQY
TRBV6-6	TRBJ1-2	AVQGGANYGYT
TRBV5-1	TRBJ1-1	ASKGGPLNTEAF
TRBV7-3	TRBJ2-3	ASSPNGETDTQY
TRBV11-2	TRBJ2-7	ASSSRLAQSYEQY
TRBV6-5	TRBJ2-1	ASSYSFSGEYNEQF
TRBV7-6	TRBJ2-3	ASSLVLAYADTQY
TRBV5-1	TRBJ2-7	ASSQGTGTGGEQY
TRBV7-9	TRBJ1-4	ASSRKQGPPPEKLF
TRBV7-3	TRBJ2-3	ASSLMFSAGDTQY
TRBV19	TRBJ1-2	ASRSGYT
TRBV19	TRBJ1-2	ASSIKLGNYGYT
TRBV12-5	TRBJ2-5	ASGLVSGETQY
TRBV19	TRBJ1-1	ASNPTLANTEAF
TRBV29-1	TRBJ2-5	SVGQTEAQETQY
TRBV4-1	TRBJ2-4	ASSQEDPGGDSIFRAKNIQY